This T cell receptor (beta chain) derives from a study of patients and donors after allogeneic stem cell transplantation. TCRdb recomputed calls from the RT-PCR reads with MiXCR, one row per CDR3 protein. The sample holds approximately 140,000 distinct CDR3 sequences, about a third seen once. Trimming pared 1 base from V and 4 bases from J, leaving 11 bases between. This CDR3 has 15 residues. The germline V gene encodes CDR1 SGDLS and CDR2 YYNGEE. The specimen was blood, either unsorted or a sorted T cell fraction (not recorded which). The receptor was isolated from a human donor who was either an allogeneic HSCT recipient or a stem cell or donor lymphocyte infusion donor (not recorded which). It is not recorded whose cells these are; they may come from a transplant donor. The V and J genes are TRBV9 and TRBJ1-4; D not resolved. The CDR3 coding sequence is TGTGCCAGCAGCGTAACCGGGCTGGGTAATGAAAAACTGTTTTTT. As protein: CASSVTGLGNEKLFF.